This T cell receptor (beta chain) was retrieved from a study of blood T cells in healthy people across ages. With a J-beta primer mix and a sample-barcoded 5' primer, a second PCR ran roughly 6 to 12 cycles. A template-switch adaptor that had 12 random nucleotides put a tag on each cDNA molecule. From each sample, at least 3 million paired-end reads containing CDR3 were obtained. TCRdb recomputed calls from the 5' RACE reads with MiXCR, one row per CDR3 protein. The sample holds hundreds of thousands of distinct CDR3 sequences, about 62% seen once. The germline V gene encodes CDR1 SNHLY and CDR2 FYNNEI. The CDR3 covers 15 residues. Deletions cut 6 bases from V and 9 bases from J, with 21 bases between.

The clonotype was recovered from a man aged 25 to 45 in good health. The sample was blood. This chain connects TRBV2 to TRBJ2-1, with D maybe TRBD1 (6 bases). CDR3 sequence (DNA): TGTGCCAGCAGCCACCTACAGGGTGGCAGCGGTGAGCAGTTCTTC. Its translation: CASSHLQGGSGEQFF.